The text below deals with one TCR beta chain. The antigen is unknown. The record originates from a study of T cells in Graves' hyperthyroidism and ophthalmopathy. The CDR3 has 12 amino acids. The V and J ends lost 3 bases and 8 bases, in that order; junction bases with no gene match: 3. Germline V gene data show CDR1 as SEHNR and CDR2 as FQNEAQ (reference sequence). Study conclusions and caveats: Most thyroid clonotypes expanded above 0.001 appeared in blood too.

Amplification targeted TCR beta CDR3 regions from RNA transcripts. A first-round RT-PCR of the TCR CDR3 used the HTBI primer set. TCRdb re-called the multiplex PCR reads through MiXCR, storing one row per CDR3 protein. In the table there are approximately 530,000 distinct CDR3 sequences, around 17% of which are singletons. The TCR sequence derives from a woman under 30 with Graves' hyperthyroidism. The sample consisted of blood. The gene calls are TRBV7-9 and TRBJ1-2; 7 positions match TRBD1. The CDR3 DNA reads TGTGCCAGCAGCTTCAGGGGGATCGGCTACACCTTC. This codes for CASSFRGIGYTF.